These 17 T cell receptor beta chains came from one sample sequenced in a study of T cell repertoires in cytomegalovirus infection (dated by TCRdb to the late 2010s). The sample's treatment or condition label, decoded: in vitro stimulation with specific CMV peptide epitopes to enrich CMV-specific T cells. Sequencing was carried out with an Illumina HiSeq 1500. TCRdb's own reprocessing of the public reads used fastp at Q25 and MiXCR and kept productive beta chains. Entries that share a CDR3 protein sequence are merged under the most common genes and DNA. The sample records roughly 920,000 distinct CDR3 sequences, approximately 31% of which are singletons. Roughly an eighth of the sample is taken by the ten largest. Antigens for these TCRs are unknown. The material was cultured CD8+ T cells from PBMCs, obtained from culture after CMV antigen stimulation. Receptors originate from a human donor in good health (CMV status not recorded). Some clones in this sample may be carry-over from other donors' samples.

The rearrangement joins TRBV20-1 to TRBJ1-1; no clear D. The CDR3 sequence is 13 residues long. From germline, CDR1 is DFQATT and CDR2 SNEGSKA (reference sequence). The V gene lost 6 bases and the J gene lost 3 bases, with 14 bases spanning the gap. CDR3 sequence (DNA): TGCAGTGCCATCGGCGGGGAGGACACTGAAGCTTTCTTT. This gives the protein CSAIGGEDTEAFF.

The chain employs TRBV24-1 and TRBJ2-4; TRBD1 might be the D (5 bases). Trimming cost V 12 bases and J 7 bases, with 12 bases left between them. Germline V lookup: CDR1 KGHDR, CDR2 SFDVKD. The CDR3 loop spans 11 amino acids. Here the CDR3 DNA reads TGTGCCTCCGTAACAGGTAACATTCAGTACTTC. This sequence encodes CASVTGNIQYF.

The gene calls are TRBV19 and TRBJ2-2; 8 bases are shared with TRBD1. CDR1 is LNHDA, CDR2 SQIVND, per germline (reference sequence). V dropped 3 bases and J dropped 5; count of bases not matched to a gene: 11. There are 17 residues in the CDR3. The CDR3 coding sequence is TGTGCCAGTAGTATCCTCTCCAGGACAGGGAGGACCGGGGAGCTGTTTTTT. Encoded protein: CASSILSRTGRTGELFF.

The CDR3 spells CSARGNRDRGRVAEAFF. The CDR3 nucleotides are TGCAGTGCTAGAGGAAACCGGGACAGGGGGCGAGTGGCTGAAGCTTTCTTT. The chain has TRBV20-1 and TRBJ1-1; 12 bases agree with TRBD1. V was clipped by 1 base and J by 6 bases; unmatched bases: 12. This CDR3 comprises 17 residues. Per the germline V gene, CDR1 is DFQATT and CDR2 is SNEGSKA (reference sequence).

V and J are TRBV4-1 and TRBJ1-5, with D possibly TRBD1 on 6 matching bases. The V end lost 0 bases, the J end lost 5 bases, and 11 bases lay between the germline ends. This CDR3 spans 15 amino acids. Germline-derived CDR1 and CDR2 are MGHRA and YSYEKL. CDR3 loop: CASSQERRGDQPQHF. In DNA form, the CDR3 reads TGCGCCAGCAGCCAAGAAAGAAGGGGGGATCAGCCCCAGCATTTT.

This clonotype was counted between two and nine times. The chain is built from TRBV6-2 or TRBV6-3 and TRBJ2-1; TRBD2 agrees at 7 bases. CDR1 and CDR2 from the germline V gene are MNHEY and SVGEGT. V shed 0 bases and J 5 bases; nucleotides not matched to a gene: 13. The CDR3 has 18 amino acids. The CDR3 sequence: CASSYSRIGSRGDNEQFF. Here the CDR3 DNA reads TGTGCCAGCAGTTACTCGAGGATAGGGTCACGGGGGGACAATGAGCAGTTCTTC.

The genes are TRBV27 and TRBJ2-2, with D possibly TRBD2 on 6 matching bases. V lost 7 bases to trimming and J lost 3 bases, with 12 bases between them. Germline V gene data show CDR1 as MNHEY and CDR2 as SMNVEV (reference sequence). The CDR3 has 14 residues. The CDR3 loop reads CASKPGLDTGELFF. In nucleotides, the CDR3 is TGTGCCAGCAAGCCGGGACTCGACACCGGGGAGCTGTTTTTT.

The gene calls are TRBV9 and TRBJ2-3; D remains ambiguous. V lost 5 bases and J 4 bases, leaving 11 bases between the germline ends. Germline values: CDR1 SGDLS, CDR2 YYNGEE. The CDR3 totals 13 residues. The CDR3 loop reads CASRADESDTQYF. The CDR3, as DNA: TGTGCCAGCAGGGCAGATGAGTCAGATACGCAGTATTTT.

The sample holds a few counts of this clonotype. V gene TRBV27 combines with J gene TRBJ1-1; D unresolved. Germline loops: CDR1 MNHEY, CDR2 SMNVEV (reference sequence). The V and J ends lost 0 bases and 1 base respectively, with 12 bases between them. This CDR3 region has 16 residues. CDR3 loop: CASSLSSRAGNTEAFF. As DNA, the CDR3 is TGTGCCAGCAGTTTATCGAGTAGGGCAGGGAACACTGAAGCTTTCTTT.

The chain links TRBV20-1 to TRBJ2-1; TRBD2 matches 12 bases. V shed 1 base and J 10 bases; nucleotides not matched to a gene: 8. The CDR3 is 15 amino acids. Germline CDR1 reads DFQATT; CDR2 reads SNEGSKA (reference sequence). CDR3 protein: CSARVLAGGPREQFF. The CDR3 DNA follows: TGCAGTGCTAGAGTCCTAGCGGGGGGGCCGAGAGAGCAGTTCTTC.

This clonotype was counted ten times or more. CDR3 sequence: CATRTGSNEKLFF. CDR3 coding DNA: TGTGCCACGCGGACAGGGAGTAATGAAAAACTGTTTTTT. J is TRBJ1-4 and V is TRBV10-3; 8 nucleotides line up with TRBD1. Germline CDR1 is ENHRY and CDR2 is SYGVKD. V lost 10 bases, J lost 4 bases, and 5 bases stayed unmatched. CDR3 length equals 13 residues.

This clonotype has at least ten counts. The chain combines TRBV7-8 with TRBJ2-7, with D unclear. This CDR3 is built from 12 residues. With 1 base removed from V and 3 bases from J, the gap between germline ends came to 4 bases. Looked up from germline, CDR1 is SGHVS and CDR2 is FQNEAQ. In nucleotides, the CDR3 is TGTGCCAGCAGCTTAGAGCTCTACGAGCAGTACTTC. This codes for CASSLELYEQYF. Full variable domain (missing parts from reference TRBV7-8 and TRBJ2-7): GAGVSQSPRYKVAKRGQDVALRCDPISGHVSLFWYQQALGQGPEFLTYFQNEAQLDKSGLPSDRFFAERPEGSVSTLKIQRTQQEDSAVYLCASSLELYEQYFGPGTRLTVT.

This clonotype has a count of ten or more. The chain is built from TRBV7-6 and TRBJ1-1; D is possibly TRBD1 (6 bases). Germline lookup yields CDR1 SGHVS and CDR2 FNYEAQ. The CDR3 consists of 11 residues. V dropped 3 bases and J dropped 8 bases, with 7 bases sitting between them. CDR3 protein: CASSLGGEAFF. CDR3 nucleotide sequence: TGTGCCAGCAGCTTGGGGGGCGAAGCTTTCTTT.

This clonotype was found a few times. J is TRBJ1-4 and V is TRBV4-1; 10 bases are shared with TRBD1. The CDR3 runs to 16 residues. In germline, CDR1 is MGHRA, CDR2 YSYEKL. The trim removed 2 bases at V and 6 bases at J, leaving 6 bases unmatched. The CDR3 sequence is CASSQYFGTGDEKLFF. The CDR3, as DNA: TGCGCCAGCAGCCAATATTTCGGGACAGGGGATGAAAAACTGTTTTTT.

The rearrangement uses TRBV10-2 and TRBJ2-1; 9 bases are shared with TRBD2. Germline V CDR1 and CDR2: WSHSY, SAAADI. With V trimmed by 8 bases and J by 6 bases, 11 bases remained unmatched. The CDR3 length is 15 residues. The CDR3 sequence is CASRKVTSGSNEQFF. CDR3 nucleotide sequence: TGCGCCAGCCGGAAGGTGACTAGCGGCTCCAATGAGCAGTTCTTC.

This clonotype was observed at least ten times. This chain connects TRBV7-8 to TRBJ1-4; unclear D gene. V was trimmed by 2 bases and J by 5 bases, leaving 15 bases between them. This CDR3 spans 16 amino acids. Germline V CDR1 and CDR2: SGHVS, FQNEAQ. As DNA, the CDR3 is TGTGCCAGCAGCTTAAGTTTACCCTCACGGAATGAAAAACTGTTTTTT. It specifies CASSLSLPSRNEKLFF.

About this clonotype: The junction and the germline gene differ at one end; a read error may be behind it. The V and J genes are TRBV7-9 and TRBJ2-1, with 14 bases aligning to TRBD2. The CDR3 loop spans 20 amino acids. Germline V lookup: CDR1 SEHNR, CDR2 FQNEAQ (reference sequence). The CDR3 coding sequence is TGTGCCGGCAGCTTAGGCCTGGGGGGGACTAGCGGGGGACACTACAATGAGCAGTTCTTC. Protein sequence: CAGSLGLGGTSGGHYNEQFF.